What follows describes a single T cell receptor beta chain. Its antigen specificity is not known. One base away there is no much larger clone; base qualities are not given. This specimen comes from a study of T cell changes during pregnancy in multiple sclerosis (dated by TCRdb to the late 2010s). A note on the overall study: Changes in the T cell repertoire over the course of pregnancy were examined in this study in women with multiple sclerosis.

At the junction V is shortened by 2 bases and J by 1 base, with 11 bases in between. The cysteine opens and the phenylalanine closes a CDR3 of 16 amino acids. Just the 48-base CDR3 DNA is kept, in frame starting at base 1. The germline V gene supplies CDR1 SGHTA and CDR2 FQGNSA. Library creation used the immunoSEQ multiplex PCR assay. The immuneACCESS repertoire file appears here via TCRdb, limited to in-frame rearrangements. These files lack a portion of the clones; in checked studies, under half of the deficit traces to unresolved V genes, and the cause of the others is not known. Within this sample are about 84,000 clones, with approximately 95% of them counted one time only. The ten largest clones take up about 1% of the sample.

This sample comprised peripheral blood, obtained in the second trimester of pregnancy. The chain is made from TRBV7-2 and TRBJ2-2; the D gene is perhaps TRBD1, from 5 matching bases. The TCR comes from a female donor in good health, enrolled as a control in a pregnancy study. The DNA is as follows: TGTGCCAGCAGCTTATATAGGACAAAGAACACCGGGGAGCTGTTTTTT. It translates to CASSLYRTKNTGELFF.